The subject of this entry is one T cell receptor beta chain. This record belongs to a study of blood T cell repertoires in COVID-19. Clones were read by immunoSEQ multiplex PCR, and TCRdb kept only the in-frame ones, dropping some. The profile shows some 260,000 clones, roughly 80% of them singletons. This CDR3 is 16 amino acids long. After removal of 5 bases from V and 5 bases from J, the junction contained 6 bases not matched to a gene. The germline CDR1 and CDR2 sequences are SGHTA and FQGNSA. This receptor was identified in a man younger than 45 with acute COVID-19. The rearrangement links TRBV7-2 to TRBJ2-2, with 12 positions matching TRBD2. The specimen sequenced was PBMCs or T cells enriched from blood (not recorded which). The CDR3 reads CASSATSGRTTGELFF. For the CDR3, the DNA is TGTGCCAGCAGCGCCACTAGCGGGAGGACGACCGGGGAGCTGTTTTTT.